This TCR beta chain stems from a study of blood T cell repertoires in COVID-19. This clone was observed a single time. Under the authors' procedure: Amplification from reference gene primers served as the basis for estimated nucleated cell counts. Using immunoSEQ multiplex PCR, the repertoire was profiled, and TCRdb retains in-frame clones only, with some absent. V and J calls and clone size are those listed in that table; D and trimming were worked out from the DNA. The sample has about 370,000 clones, roughly 86% seen once; the top ten hold about 1.7%. V lost 2 bases to trimming and J lost 2 bases; unmatched junction nucleotides: 5. Germline V CDR1 and CDR2: SGHVS, FNYEAQ. The length of the CDR3 is 17 residues. Recruits, aged roughly 18 to 90 years, lived in 25 or so US areas. Which cohort a participant joined came from the clinical history participants gave.

The rearrangement joins TRBV7-6 to TRBJ2-3; 12 nucleotides align to TRBD2. The sample taken for sequencing was PBMCs or T cells enriched from blood (not recorded which). This clonotype was sampled from a woman aged 25 to 39 who had recovered from COVID-19. Here the CDR3 reads CASSLRASGGATDTQYF. DNA of the CDR3: TGTGCCAGCAGCTTAAGGGCTAGCGGGGGGGCCACAGATACGCAGTATTTT.